Shown below are 4 T cell receptor beta chains from a single sample sequenced in a study of PD-L1 blockade in urothelial cancer. Some clones are missing from TCRdb's copy, which holds only in-frame ones; the method was immunoSEQ multiplex PCR. In the table there are about 41,000 clones, 82% of which are singletons. The specimen comprised PBMCs, sampled around atezolizumab (anti-PD-L1) treatment. The receptors here all came from a man aged 60 to 75 with urothelial cancer.

This chain joins TRBV18 and TRBJ2-7, with TRBD1 identical over 10 bases. V trimming: 6 bases; J trimming: 1 base; junction bases outside the gene matches: 6. The CDR3 contains 15 residues. Germline CDR1 reads KGHSH; CDR2 reads LQKENI. The CDR3 DNA reads TGTGCCAGCTCCCAGGGGACAGGGGCTTCCTACGAGCAGTACTTC. Its protein product is CASSQGTGASYEQYF.

CDR3 loop: CASSIILRRNQADTEAFF. CDR3 coding DNA: TGTGCCAGTAGTATTATACTGAGGAGGAATCAGGCGGACACTGAAGCTTTCTTT. The chain uses TRBV19 and TRBJ1-1; D is unclear. The CDR3 extends over 18 amino acids. From germline, CDR1 is LNHDA and CDR2 SQIVND (reference sequence). V gave up 3 bases and J gave up 3 bases, with 23 bases separating them.

CDR3 DNA: TGTGCCAGTAGTCCAAACAGACAGGGTTCTGGGGAGCAGTACTTC. Protein sequence: CASSPNRQGSGEQYF. The V call is TRBV19, the J call TRBJ2-7; 7 bases agree with TRBD1. Per the germline V gene, CDR1 is LNHDA and CDR2 is SQIVND (reference sequence). This CDR3 comprises 15 residues. V gave up 5 bases and J gave up 7 bases; unmatched junction bases: 14.

The V call is TRBV29-1, the J call TRBJ1-6, with a possible D match to TRBD1 (6 bases). The V gene's germline CDR1 is SQVTM and CDR2 ANQGSEA. Between the trimmed V and J ends, which lost 2 bases and 10 bases, there was a span of 12 bases. The CDR3 extends over 13 amino acids. The CDR3 is CSVEIQGESPLHF. The CDR3 nucleotides read TGCAGCGTTGAAATACAGGGTGAATCACCCCTCCACTTT.